This T cell receptor beta chain comes out of a study of blood T cell repertoires in COVID-19. Study as a whole: Specimens from acute and convalescent COVID-19 originated in the United States, Italy and Spain. Sample material is recorded as cDNA or gDNA derived from T cells, B-cell-depleted T cells, or PBMCs.

CDR3 size: 16 residues. Germline V CDR1 and CDR2: LNHDA, SQIVND (reference sequence). Trimming stripped 0 bases from V and 1 base from J, with 7 bases between. Authors' data handling: Counts of nucleated cells, estimated from reference gene primer amplification, were obtained. Generated by immunoSEQ multiplex PCR, the TCRdb table keeps only in-frame clones and is missing some. V and J calls and clone size are given by that table; D and trimming were obtained from the DNA. The sample yields 300,000 to 450,000 clones, approximately 86% seen once. The chain recombines TRBV19 with TRBJ2-6; D is unclear. The TCR was taken from a human donor in a cohort sampled during active COVID-19. Sequenced material: peripheral blood. The DNA for the CDR3 is TGTGCCAGTAGTATAGATCTAGAGTCTGGGGCCAACGTCCTGACTTTC. Translated: CASSIDLESGANVLTF.